These 6 T cell receptor beta chains share one sample of origin, sequenced in a study of long-term antiretroviral therapy in people with HIV. Survey-level immunoSEQ v3.0 assays were run. The repertoire was sequenced with immunoSEQ multiplex PCR; TCRdb's copy has only in-frame clones and lacks some. The table has 20,000 to 25,000 clones, approximately 82% seen once; the top ten hold roughly 4.6%. The sequenced sample was unsorted PBMCs, obtained 0.5 years after starting antiretroviral therapy. Source of these receptors: a man between 18 and 35 years old with HIV.

This chain joins TRBV5-6 and TRBJ2-2; 7 bases are a match to TRBD1. Germline CDR1 and CDR2: SGHDT and YYEEEE. This CDR3 has 17 amino acids. Trimming at V came to 4 bases and at J to 0 bases, leaving 9 bases not matched to a gene. The CDR3 DNA is TGTGCCAGCAGCCGCGTGGGGCAGGGGGCGAACACCGGGGAGCTGTTTTTT. Translation gives CASSRVGQGANTGELFF.

This clone came up once. This chain links TRBV19 with TRBJ1-1; maybe TRBD1 (5 bases). V lost 6 bases, J lost 1 base, and 12 bases lay in between. The germline V gene encodes CDR1 LNHDA and CDR2 SQIVND (reference sequence). The CDR3 covers 14 residues. The CDR3 bases are TGTGCCAGTAGGGGGCGGGCAAAGAACACTGAAGCTTTCTTT. It translates to CASRGRAKNTEAFF.

The chain employs TRBV6-5 and TRBJ2-7, with 9 bases matching TRBD1. The CDR3 is 14 residues long. The trim removed 8 bases at V and 3 bases at J, leaving 8 bases unmatched. Germline V gene sequence: CDR1 MNHEY, CDR2 SVGAGI. The CDR3 sequence is CASGGTGSNYEQYF. The DNA of the CDR3 is TGTGCCAGCGGAGGGACAGGGTCCAACTACGAGCAGTACTTC.

The V gene is TRBV2, the J gene TRBJ2-5; D possibly corresponds to TRBD2 (6 bases). CDR3 length equals 15 residues. V was shortened by 6 bases and J by 2 bases, with 16 bases between the two germline ends. In germline, CDR1 is SNHLY, CDR2 FYNNEI. DNA for the CDR3: TGTGCCAGCAGCGCGGAGGGGCTGAGTCAAGAGACCCAGTACTTC. Translating gives CASSAEGLSQETQYF. Complete variable domain (other parts from reference TRBV2 and TRBJ2-5): EPEVTQTPSHQVTQMGQEVILRCVPISNHLYFYWYRQILGQKVEFLVSFYNNEISEKSEIFDDQFSVERPDGSNFTLKIRSTKLEDSAMYFCASSAEGLSQETQYFGPGTRLLVL.

This rearrangement joins TRBV5-1 to TRBJ2-2, with D uncertain. The CDR3 sequence is 14 residues long. V lost 0 bases to trimming and J lost 6 bases, with 9 bases between them. Germline V gives CDR1 SGHRS, CDR2 YFSETQ. The DNA of the CDR3 is TGCGCCAGCAGCTTGGGGCTTTTGGCCGGGGAGCTGTTTTTT. It codes for CASSLGLLAGELFF.

This chain uses TRBV28 with TRBJ2-5; 13 nucleotides agree with TRBD2. The CDR3 has 18 residues. The germline gives CDR1 MDHEN, CDR2 SYDVKM. Unmatched junction bases numbered 14, after V lost 7 bases and J lost 3 bases. In nucleotides, the CDR3 is TGTGCCAGCAAGATGGGACTAGCGGGGATGCTTGCGGAAGAGACCCAGTACTTC. Its protein is CASKMGLAGMLAEETQYF.